Sequencing of this T cell receptor beta chain was carried out in a study of monozygotic twins with inflammatory bowel disease. Study-wide results and caveats: Reduced clonotype sharing with other individuals was observed in IBD patients relative to healthy twins, especially with disease activity.

TCRdb derives one entry per CDR3 protein from the 5' RACE reads, leaving out DNA. Recorded for this sample: 300,000 to 400,000 distinct CDR3 sequences. As to this clonotype: Its antigen is not identified.

CDR1 is MNHEY, CDR2 SVGAGI, per germline. The CDR3 spans 14 residues. The source is a human donor with ulcerative colitis or Crohn's disease, or a healthy co-twin of an affected twin (not recorded which). Input material: blood. This chain joins TRBV6-5 and TRBJ2-1; TCRdb picks TRBD2, but there is no DNA to check that call. The CDR3 loop reads CAITAGGGYNEQFF.